This TCR beta chain was recorded in a study of early T cells in non-severe SARS-CoV-2 infection. Trimming shortened V by 2 bases and J by 0 bases, and 13 bases separated the two germline ends. Germline CDR1 is SEHNR and CDR2 is FQNEAQ (reference sequence). The CDR3 loop spans 16 amino acids. Unique molecular identifier tags were affixed to discrete cDNA molecules. In TCRdb, the 5' RACE reads were re-called with MiXCR into one record per CDR3 protein. The data show about 80,000 distinct CDR3 sequences, less than 8% seen once. This clonotype was seen at least ten times. Source material: whole blood. The TCR was taken from an adult who was a healthcare worker with PCR-confirmed SARS-CoV-2 infection or an uninfected control (not recorded which). The chain links TRBV7-9 to TRBJ1-1, with D unclear. This chain's CDR3 is CASSLTRNIVNTEAFF. CDR3 nucleotide sequence: TGTGCCAGCAGCTTAACGCGAAATATCGTGAACACTGAAGCTTTCTTT.